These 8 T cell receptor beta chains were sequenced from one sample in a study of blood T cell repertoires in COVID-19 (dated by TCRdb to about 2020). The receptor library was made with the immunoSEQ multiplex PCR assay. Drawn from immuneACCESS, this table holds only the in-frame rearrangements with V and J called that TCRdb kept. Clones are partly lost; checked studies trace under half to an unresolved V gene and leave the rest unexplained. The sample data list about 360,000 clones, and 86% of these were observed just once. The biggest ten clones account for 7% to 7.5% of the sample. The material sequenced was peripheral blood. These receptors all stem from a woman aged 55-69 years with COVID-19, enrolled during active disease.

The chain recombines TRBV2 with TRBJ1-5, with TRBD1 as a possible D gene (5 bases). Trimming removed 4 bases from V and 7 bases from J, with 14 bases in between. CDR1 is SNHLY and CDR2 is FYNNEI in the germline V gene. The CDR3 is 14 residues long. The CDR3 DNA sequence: TGTGCCAGCAGTGTCGGGCAGGGATGGCAGCCCCAGCATTTT. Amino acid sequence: CASSVGQGWQPQHF.

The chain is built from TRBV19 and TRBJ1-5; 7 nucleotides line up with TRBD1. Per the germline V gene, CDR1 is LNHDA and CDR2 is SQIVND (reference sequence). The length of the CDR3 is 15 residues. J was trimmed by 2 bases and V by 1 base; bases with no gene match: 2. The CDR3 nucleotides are TGTGCCAGTAGTATAGGAGGGGGCCGCAATCAGCCCCAGCATTTT. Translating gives CASSIGGGRNQPQHF.

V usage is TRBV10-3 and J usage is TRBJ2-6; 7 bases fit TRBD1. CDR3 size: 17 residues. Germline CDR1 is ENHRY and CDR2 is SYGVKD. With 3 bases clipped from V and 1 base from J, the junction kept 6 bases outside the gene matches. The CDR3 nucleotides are TGTGCCATCAGTGAAGGCAGGGGGTCTTCTGGGGCCAACGTCCTGACTTTC. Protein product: CAISEGRGSSGANVLTF.

CDR3 amino acids: CASRIQGSYEQYF. The CDR3 coding sequence is TGCGCCAGCAGGATACAGGGGTCCTACGAGCAGTACTTC. The chain links TRBV5-1 to TRBJ2-7, with TRBD1 matching 7 bases. The trim removed 5 bases at V and 1 base at J, leaving 3 bases unmatched. The length of the CDR3 is 13 residues. Germline assignment: CDR1 SGHRS and CDR2 YFSETQ.

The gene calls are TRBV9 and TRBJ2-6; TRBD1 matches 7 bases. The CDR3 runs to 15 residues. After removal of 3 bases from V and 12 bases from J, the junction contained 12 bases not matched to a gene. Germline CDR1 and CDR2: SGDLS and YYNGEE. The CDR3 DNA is TGTGCCAGCAGCGAGACAGGGTTGGAATTTCGCGTCCTGACTTTC. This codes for CASSETGLEFRVLTF.

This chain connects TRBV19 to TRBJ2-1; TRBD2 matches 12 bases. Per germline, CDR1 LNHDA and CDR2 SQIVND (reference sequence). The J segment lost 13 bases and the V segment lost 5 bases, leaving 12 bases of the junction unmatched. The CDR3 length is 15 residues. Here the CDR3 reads CASSDLAGGPRFQFF. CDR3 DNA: TGTGCCAGTAGTGATCTAGCGGGGGGGCCCCGGTTTCAGTTCTTC.

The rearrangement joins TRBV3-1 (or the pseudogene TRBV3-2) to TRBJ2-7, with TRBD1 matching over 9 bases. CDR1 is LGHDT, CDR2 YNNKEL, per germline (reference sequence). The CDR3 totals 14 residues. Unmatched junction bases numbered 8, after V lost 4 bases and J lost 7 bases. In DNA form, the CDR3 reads TGTGCCAGCAGCCCGGGACAGGGAGAATGGGAGCAGTACTTC. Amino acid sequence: CASSPGQGEWEQYF.

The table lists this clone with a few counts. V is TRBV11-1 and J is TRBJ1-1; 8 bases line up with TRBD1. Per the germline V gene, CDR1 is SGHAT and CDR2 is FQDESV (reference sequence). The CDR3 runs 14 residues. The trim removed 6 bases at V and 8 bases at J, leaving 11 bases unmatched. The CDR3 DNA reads TGTGCCAGCAGTTACGGACAGGGAATAGAAGAAGCTTTCTTT. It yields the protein CASSYGQGIEEAFF.